This paragraph reports one T cell receptor (beta chain). This record belongs to a study of blood T cells in healthy people across ages. The use of a sample-barcoded 5' primer and a J-beta primer mix characterized a second PCR of about 7 to 12 cycles. TCRdb reprocessed the 5' RACE reads via MiXCR and lists one record per CDR3 protein. Seen here are about 1.5 million distinct CDR3 sequences, roughly 43% observed once, and the top ten hold just over 4%. This CDR3 is 16 amino acids long. The germline CDR1 and CDR2 sequences are MDHEN and SYDVKM. The source of this sequence is a woman in her late teens or twenties in good health. The sequencing input was blood. The chain carries TRBV28 and TRBJ2-5; 7 positions agree with TRBD2. Near its end, the DNA agrees better with TRBJ2-7, so the J call may be wrong. Here the CDR3 reads CASSTSWGGSGYEQYF. CDR3 nucleotide sequence: TGTGCCAGCAGTACCTCTTGGGGGGGAAGTGGGTACGAGCAGTACTTC.